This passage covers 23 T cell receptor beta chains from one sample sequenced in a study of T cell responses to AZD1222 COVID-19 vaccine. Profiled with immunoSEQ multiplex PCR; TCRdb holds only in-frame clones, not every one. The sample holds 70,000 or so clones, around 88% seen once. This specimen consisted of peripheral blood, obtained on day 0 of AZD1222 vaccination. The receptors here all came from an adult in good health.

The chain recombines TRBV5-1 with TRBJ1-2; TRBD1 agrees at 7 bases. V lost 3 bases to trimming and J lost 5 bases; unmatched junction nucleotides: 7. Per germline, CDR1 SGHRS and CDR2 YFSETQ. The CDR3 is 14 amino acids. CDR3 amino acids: CASSSQGLGYGYTF. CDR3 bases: TGCGCCAGCAGCTCACAGGGGCTTGGATATGGCTACACCTTC.

As DNA, the CDR3 is TGTGCCAGCCGGGGGGACCCTAATCAGCCCCAGCATTTT. Amino acid sequence: CASRGDPNQPQHF. V usage is TRBV27 and J usage is TRBJ1-5, with D maybe TRBD1 (5 bases). The CDR3 has 13 amino acids. Germline CDR1 MNHEY, CDR2 SMNVEV (reference sequence). V lost 8 bases to trimming and J lost 4 bases, with 12 bases between them.

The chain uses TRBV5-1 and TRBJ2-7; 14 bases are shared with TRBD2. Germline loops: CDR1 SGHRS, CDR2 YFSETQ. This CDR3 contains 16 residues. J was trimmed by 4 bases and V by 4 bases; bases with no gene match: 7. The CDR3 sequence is CASSLGTSGSFYEQYF. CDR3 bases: TGCGCCAGCAGCCTAGGGACTAGCGGGAGCTTTTACGAGCAGTACTTC.

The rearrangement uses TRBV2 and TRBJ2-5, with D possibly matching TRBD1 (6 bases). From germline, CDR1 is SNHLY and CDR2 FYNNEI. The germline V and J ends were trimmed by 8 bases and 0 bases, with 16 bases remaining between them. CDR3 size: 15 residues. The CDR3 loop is CASFSGQQYQETQYF. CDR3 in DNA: TGTGCCAGCTTTTCGGGACAACAATACCAAGAGACCCAGTACTTC.

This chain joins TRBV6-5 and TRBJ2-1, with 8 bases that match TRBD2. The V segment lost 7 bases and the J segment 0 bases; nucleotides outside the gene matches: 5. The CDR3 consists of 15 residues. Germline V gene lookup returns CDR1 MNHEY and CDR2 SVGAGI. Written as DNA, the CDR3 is TGTGCCAGCATCAACAGCGGGAGCTCCTACAATGAGCAGTTCTTC. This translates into CASINSGSSYNEQFF.

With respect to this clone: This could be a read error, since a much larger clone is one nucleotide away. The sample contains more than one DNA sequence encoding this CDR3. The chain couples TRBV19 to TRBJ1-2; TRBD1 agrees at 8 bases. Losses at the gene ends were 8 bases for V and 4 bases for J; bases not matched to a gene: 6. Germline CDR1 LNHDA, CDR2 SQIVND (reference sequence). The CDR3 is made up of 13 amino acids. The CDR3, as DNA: TGTGCCAGTCGACGACAGGGGAGCTATGGCTACACCTTC. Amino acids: CASRRQGSYGYTF.

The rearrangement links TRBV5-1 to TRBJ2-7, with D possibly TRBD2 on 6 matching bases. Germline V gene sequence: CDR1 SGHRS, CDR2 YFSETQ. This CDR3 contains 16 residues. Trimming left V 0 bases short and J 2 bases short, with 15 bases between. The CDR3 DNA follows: TGCGCCAGCAGCTTGGCCCCGACTAGTAATCCCTACGAGCAGTACTTC. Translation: CASSLAPTSNPYEQYF.

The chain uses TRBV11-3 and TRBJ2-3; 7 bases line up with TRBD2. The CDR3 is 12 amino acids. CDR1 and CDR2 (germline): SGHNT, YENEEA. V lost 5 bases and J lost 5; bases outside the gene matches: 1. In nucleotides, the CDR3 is TGTGCCAGCAGCCCGGGGGGAGATACGCAGTATTTT. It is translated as CASSPGGDTQYF.

In nucleotides, the CDR3 is TGTGCCAGCAGCCCACCGGGAAGCTACGAGCAGTACTTC. Encoded protein: CASSPPGSYEQYF. This rearrangement joins TRBV7-8 to TRBJ2-7, with D possibly matching TRBD2 (5 bases). The CDR3 covers 13 residues. Trimming left V 5 bases short and J 3 bases short, with 11 bases between. Germline V gene data show CDR1 as SGHVS and CDR2 as FQNEAQ.

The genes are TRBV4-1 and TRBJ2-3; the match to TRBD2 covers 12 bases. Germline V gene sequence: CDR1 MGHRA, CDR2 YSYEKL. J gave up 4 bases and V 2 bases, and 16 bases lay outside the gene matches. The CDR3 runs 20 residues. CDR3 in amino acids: CASSQPPTPTSGRWADTQYF. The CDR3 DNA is TGCGCCAGCAGCCAACCCCCCACCCCGACTAGCGGGAGATGGGCAGATACGCAGTATTTT.

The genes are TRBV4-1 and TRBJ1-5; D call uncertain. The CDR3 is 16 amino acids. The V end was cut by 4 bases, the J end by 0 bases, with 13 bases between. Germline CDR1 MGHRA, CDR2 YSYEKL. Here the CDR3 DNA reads TGCGCCAGCAGCCCGGTCTCAGCTTATAGCAATCAGCCCCAGCATTTT. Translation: CASSPVSAYSNQPQHF.

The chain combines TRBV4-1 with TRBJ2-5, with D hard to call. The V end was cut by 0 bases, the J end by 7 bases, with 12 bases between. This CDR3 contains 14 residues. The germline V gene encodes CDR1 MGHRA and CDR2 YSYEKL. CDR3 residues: CASSQEILPGTQYF. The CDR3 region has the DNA TGCGCCAGCAGCCAAGAAATTCTACCGGGGACCCAGTACTTC.

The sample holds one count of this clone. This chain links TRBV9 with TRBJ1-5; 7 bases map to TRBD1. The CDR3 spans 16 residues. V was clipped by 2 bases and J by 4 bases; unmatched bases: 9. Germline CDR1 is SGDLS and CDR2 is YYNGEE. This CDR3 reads CASSVGRGTENQPQHF. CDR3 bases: TGTGCCAGCAGCGTGGGGAGGGGGACAGAAAATCAGCCCCAGCATTTT.

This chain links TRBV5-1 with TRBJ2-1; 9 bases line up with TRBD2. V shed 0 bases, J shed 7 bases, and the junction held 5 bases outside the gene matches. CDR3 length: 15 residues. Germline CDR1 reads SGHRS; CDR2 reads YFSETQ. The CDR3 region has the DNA TGCGCCAGCAGCTTGGGAGCGGGAGGCCGAAATGAGCAGTTCTTC. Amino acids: CASSLGAGGRNEQFF.

The chain's CDR3 is CASRRTSESYEQYF. In nucleotides, the CDR3 is TGTGCCAGCAGGAGGACTAGCGAGAGCTACGAGCAGTACTTC. The rearrangement uses TRBV6-5 and TRBJ2-7; 9 bases are shared with TRBD2. Germline assignment: CDR1 MNHEY and CDR2 SVGAGI. V was clipped by 6 bases and J by 3 bases; unmatched bases: 6. This CDR3 is 14 amino acids long.

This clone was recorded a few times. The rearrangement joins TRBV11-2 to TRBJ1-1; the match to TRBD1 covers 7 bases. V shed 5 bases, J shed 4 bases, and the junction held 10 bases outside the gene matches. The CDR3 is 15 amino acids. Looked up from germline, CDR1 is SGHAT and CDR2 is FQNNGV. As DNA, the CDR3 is TGTGCCAGCAGCGTAAGGACAGGACGGGCCACTGAAGCTTTCTTT. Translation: CASSVRTGRATEAFF.

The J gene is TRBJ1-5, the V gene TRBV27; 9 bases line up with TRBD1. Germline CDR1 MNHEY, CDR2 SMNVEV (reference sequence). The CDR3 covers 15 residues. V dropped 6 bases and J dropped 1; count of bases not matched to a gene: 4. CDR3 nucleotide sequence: TGTGCCAGCAGACAGGGGGCAGGGAGCAATCAGCCCCAGCATTTT. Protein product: CASRQGAGSNQPQHF.

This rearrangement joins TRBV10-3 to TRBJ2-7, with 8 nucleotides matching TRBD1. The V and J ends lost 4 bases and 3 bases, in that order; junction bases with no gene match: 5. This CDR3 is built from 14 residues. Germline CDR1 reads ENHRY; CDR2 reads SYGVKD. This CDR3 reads CAISGDRLDYEQYF. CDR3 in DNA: TGTGCCATCAGTGGGGACAGGCTGGACTACGAGCAGTACTTC.

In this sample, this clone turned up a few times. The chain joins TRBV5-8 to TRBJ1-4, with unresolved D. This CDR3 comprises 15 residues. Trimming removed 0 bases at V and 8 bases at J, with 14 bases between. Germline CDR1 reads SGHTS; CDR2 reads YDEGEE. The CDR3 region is CASSLEATGREKLFF. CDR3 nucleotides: TGTGCCAGCAGCTTGGAAGCGACCGGACGCGAAAAACTGTTTTTT.

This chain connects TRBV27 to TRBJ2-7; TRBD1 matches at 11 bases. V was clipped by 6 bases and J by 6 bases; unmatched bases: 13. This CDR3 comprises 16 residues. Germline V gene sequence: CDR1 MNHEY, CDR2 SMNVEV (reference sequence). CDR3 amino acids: CASRTTGTGGRSEQYF. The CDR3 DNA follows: TGTGCCAGCAGAACTACCGGGACAGGGGGTCGGTCCGAGCAGTACTTC.

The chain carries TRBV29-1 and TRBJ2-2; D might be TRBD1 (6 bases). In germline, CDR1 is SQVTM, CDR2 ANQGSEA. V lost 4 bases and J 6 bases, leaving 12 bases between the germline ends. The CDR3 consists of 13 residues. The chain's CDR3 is CSVVRGRPGELFF. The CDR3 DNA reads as TGCAGCGTTGTCAGGGGACGTCCCGGGGAGCTGTTTTTT.

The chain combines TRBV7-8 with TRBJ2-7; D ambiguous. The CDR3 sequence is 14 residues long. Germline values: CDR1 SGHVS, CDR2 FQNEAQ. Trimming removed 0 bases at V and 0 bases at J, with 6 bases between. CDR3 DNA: TGTGCCAGCAGCTTAGCGGTCGGCTCCTACGAGCAGTACTTC. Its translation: CASSLAVGSYEQYF.

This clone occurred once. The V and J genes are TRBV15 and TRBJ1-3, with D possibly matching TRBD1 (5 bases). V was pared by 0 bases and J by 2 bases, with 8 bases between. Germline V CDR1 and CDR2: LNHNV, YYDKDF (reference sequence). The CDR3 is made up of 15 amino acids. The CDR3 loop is CATSRDRAAGNTIYF. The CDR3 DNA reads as TGTGCCACCAGCAGAGACAGGGCCGCTGGAAACACCATATATTTT.